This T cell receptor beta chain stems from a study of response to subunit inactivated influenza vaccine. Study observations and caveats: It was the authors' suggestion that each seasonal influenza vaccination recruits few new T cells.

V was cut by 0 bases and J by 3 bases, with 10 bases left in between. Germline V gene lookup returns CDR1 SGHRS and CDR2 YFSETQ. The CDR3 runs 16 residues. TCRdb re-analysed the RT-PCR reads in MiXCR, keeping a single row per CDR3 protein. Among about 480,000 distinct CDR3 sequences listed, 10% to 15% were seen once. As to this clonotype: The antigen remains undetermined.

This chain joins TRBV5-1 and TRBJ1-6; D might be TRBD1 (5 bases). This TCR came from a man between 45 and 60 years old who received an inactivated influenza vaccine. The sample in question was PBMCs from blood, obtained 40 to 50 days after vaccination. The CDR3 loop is CASSLGGAIYNSPLHF. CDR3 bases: TGCGCCAGCAGCTTGGGAGGGGCGATCTATAATTCACCCCTCCACTTT.